The T cell receptor (beta chain) under discussion was sequenced for a study of T-cell reconstitution after alpha-beta-depleted transplantation in children. Unique molecular identifiers were used to barcode this TCRbeta library. TCRdb fed the PCR reads into MiXCR, producing one record per CDR3 protein. This table has more than 200,000 distinct CDR3 sequences, 9.7% appearing once. This CDR3 has 16 residues. J gave up 7 bases and V 7 bases, and 14 bases lay outside the gene matches. Germline CDR1 reads SGHAT; CDR2 reads FQNNGV. The sample consisted of PBMCs from the stem cell graft donor, taken from the stem cell graft. The chain links TRBV11-2 to TRBJ2-2; 8 nucleotides match TRBD1. The source of this sequence is a human donor who donated a stem cell graft to a child with SCID. The CDR3 reads CASTYGQGIRRGELFF. The CDR3 DNA follows: TGTGCCAGCACCTACGGACAGGGAATAAGGCGCGGGGAGCTGTTTTTT.